This T cell receptor beta chain is from a study of cytomegalovirus exposure and HLA in healthy donors. Study-wide points: Segments of the TCR beta V type were, in most cases, productive about 90% or about 30% of the time in an earlier analysis. Specific recognition of CMV antigens was confirmed in vitro for a few chains (all CMV-associated).

As to this clone: Its cognate antigen is unknown.

This CDR3 comprises 11 residues. The V gene lost 0 bases and the J gene lost 5 bases, with 3 bases spanning the gap. Per germline, CDR1 SGHRS and CDR2 YFSETQ. In the PCR, 60 Vbeta and 13 Jbeta primers were used. The repertoire was sequenced with immunoSEQ multiplex PCR; TCRdb's copy has only in-frame clones and lacks some. The sample lists approximately 100,000 clones; more than 75% were seen once. Specimen: PBMCs. The chain links TRBV5-1 to TRBJ2-7, with unresolved D. The sequence was collected from a woman aged 40 to 55 in good health and CMV-seropositive. CDR3 nucleotides: TGCGCCAGCAGCTTGGATAACGAGCAGTACTTC. As protein: CASSLDNEQYF.